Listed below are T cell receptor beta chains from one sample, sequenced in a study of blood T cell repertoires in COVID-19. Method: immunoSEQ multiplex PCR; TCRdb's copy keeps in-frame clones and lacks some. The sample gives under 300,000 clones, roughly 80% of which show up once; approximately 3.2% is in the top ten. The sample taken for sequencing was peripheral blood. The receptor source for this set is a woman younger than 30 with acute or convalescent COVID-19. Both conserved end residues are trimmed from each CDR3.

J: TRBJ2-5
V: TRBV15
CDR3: ATSRTWTGVGETQY

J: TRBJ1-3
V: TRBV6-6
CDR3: ASRTGGGNTIY

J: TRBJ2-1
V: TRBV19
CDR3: ASYPTSGGSYNEQF

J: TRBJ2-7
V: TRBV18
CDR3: ASSPGGLAGGTSSYEQY

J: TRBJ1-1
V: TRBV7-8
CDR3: ASSLETGTGTEAF

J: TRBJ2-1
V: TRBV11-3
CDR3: ASSKFGTSGRDEQF

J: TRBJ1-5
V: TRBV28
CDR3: ASSRQGLDQPQH

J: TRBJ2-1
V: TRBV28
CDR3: ASSPRTAGASGWGEQF

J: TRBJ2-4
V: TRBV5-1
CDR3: ASSLGQSNIQY

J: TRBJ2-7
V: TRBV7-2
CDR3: ASSLDETSGRPVYEQY

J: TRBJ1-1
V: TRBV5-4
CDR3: ASSLTGNPEAF

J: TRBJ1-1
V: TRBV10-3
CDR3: ASGIGTEAF

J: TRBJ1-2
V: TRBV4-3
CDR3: ASSHGQGGSSGYGYT

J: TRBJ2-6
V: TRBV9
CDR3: ASSVVGAGANVLT

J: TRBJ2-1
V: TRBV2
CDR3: ASRVSQGSSYNEQF

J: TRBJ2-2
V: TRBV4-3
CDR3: ASSQASTTSGSARMRELF

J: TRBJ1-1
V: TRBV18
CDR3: ASSPDSAQGAF

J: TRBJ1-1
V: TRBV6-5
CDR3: ASSFDGARWDTEAF

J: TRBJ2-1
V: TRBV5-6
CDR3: ASSWGRAGPWSSNEQF

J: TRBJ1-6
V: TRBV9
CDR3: ASSVSSSPLH

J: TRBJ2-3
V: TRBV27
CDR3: ASQGLAGTDTQY

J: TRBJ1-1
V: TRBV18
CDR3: ASSPPGQVMGSTEAF

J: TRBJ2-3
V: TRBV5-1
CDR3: ASSFPAASTDTQY

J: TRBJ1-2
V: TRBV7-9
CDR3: ASSLGYLGYT

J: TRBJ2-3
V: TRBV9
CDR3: ASSVGGRQGDTTDTQY

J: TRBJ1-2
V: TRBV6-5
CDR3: ASSYSGTYGYT

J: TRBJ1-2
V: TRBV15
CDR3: ATSRGSGADGYT

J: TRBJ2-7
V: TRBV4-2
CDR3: ASSQASSGRVHEQY

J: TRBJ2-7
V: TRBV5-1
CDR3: ASSHEPSSYEQY

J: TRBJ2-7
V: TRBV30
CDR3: ACRQGKSYEQY

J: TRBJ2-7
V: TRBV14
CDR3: ASSQLKQGSYEQY